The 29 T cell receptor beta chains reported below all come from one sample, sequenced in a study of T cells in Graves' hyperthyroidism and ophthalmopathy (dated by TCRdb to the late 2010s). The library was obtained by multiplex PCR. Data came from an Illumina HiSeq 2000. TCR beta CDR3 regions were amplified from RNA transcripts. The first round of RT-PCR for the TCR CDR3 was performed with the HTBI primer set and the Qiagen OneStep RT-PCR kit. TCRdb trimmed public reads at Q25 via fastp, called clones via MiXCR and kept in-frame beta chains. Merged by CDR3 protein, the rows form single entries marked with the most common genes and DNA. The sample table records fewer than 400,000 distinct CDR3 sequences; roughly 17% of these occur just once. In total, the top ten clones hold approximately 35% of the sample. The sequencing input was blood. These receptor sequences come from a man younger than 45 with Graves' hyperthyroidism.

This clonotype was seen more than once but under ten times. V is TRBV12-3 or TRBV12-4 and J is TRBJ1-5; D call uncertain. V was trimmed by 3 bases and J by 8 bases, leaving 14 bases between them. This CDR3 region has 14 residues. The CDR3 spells CASSFGHFEEPQHF. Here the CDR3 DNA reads TGTGCCAGCAGTTTTGGCCACTTCGAGGAGCCCCAGCATTTT.

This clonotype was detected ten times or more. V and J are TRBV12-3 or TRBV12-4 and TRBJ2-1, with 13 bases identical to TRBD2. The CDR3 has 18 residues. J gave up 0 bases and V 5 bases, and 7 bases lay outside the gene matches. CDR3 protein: CASSAGTSGAPSYNEQFF. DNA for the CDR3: TGTGCCAGCAGTGCGGGGACTAGCGGGGCGCCCTCCTACAATGAGCAGTTCTTC.

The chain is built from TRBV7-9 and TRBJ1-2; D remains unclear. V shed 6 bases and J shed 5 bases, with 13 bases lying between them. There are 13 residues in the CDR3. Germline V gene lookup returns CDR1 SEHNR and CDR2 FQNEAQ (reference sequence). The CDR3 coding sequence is TGTGCCAGCAGGGCAACGGATTTATATGGCTACACCTTC. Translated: CASRATDLYGYTF.

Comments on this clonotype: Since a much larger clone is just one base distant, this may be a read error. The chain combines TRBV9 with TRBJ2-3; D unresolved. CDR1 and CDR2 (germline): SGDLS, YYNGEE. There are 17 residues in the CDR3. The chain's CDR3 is CASSQGSGALSTYTQYF. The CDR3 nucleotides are TGTGCCAGCAGCCAAGGCAGTGGAGCGCTTAGCACATATACGCAGTATTTT.

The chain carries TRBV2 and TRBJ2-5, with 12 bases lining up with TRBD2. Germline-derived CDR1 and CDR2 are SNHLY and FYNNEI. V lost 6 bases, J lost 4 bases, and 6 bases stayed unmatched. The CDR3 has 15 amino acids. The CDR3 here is CASSASGRARETQYF. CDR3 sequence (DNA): TGTGCCAGCAGCGCTAGCGGGAGGGCCCGAGAGACCCAGTACTTC.

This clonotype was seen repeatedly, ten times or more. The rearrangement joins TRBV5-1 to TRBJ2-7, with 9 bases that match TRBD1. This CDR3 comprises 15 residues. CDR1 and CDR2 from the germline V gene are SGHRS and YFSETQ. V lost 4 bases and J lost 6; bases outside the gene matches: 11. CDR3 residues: CASSPRTGEGVEQYF. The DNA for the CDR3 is TGCGCCAGCAGCCCAAGGACAGGGGAAGGAGTCGAGCAGTACTTC.

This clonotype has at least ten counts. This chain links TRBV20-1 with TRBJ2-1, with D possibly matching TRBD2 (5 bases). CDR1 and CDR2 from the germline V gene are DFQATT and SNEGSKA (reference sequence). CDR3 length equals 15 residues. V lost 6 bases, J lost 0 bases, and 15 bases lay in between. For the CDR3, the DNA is TGCAGTGCGGACGACGGGGAGAGCTCCTACAATGAGCAGTTCTTC. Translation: CSADDGESSYNEQFF.

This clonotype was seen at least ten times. In nucleotides, the CDR3 is TGCAGTGCTAGAGATCAGACAGGGTGGCAGCCCCAGCATTTT. Residues: CSARDQTGWQPQHF. The rearrangement links TRBV20-1 to TRBJ1-5, with 7 nucleotides matching TRBD1. V was clipped by 0 bases and J by 7 bases; unmatched bases: 6. This CDR3 spans 14 amino acids. Germline V gene lookup returns CDR1 DFQATT and CDR2 SNEGSKA (reference sequence).

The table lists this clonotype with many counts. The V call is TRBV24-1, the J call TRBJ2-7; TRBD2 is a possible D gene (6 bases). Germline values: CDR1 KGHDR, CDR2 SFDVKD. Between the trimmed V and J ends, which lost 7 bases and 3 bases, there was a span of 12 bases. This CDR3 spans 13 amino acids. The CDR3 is CATSDSGDYEQYF. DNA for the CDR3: TGTGCCACCAGCGACTCGGGAGACTACGAGCAGTACTTC.

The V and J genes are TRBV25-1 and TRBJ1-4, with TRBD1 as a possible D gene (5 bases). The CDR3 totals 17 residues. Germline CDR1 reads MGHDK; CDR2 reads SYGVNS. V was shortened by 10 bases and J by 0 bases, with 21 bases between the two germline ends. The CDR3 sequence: CAISYRDHKATNEKLFF. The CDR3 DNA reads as TGTGCCATCTCATACCGGGACCACAAGGCAACTAATGAAAAACTGTTTTTT. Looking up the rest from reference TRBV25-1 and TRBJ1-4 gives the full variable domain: EADIYQTPRYLVIGTGKKITLECSQTMGHDKMYWYQQDPGMELHLIHYSYGVNSTEKGDLSSESTVSRIRTEHFPLTLESARPSHTSQYLCAISYRDHKATNEKLFFGSGTQLSVL.

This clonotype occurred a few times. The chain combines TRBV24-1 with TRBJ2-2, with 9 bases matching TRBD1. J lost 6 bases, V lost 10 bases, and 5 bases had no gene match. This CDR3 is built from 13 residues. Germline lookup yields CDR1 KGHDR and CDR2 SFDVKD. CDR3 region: CATRDRVPGELFF. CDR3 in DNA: TGTGCCACTCGGGACAGGGTTCCCGGGGAGCTGTTTTTT.

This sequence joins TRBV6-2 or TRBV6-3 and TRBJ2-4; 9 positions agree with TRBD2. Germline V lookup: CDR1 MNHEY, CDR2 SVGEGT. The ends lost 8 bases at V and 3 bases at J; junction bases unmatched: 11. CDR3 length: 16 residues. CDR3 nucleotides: TGTGCCAGCCGAGGGCGCGGGAGGGCTCTCAAAAACATTCAGTACTTC. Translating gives CASRGRGRALKNIQYF.

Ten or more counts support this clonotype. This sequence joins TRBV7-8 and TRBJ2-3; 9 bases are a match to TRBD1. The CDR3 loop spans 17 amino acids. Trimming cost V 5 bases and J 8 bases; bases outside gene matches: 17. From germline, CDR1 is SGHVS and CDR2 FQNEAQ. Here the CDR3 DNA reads TGTGCCAGCAGCCAACTACAGGGGGCGGCTACCACGGGTACGCAGTATTTT. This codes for CASSQLQGAATTGTQYF.

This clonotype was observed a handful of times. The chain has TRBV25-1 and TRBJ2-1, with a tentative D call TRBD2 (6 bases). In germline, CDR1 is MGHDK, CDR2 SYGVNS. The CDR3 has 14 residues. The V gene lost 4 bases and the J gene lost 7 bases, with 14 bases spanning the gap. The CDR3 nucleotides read TGTGCCAGCAGTGGACTAGGGTCGGGGAATGAGCAGTTCTTC. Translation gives CASSGLGSGNEQFF. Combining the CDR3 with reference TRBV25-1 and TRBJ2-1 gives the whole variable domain EADIYQTPRYLVIGTGKKITLECSQTMGHDKMYWYQQDPGMELHLIHYSYGVNSTEKGDLSSESTVSRIRTEHFPLTLESARPSHTSQYLCASSGLGSGNEQFFGPGTRLTVL.

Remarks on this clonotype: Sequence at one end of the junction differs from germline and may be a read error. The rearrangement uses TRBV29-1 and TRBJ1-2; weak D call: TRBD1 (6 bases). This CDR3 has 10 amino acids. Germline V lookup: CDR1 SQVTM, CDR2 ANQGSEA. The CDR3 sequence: CSVEGGGYTF. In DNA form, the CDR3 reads TGCAGCGTCGAAGGGGGTGGCTACACCTTC.

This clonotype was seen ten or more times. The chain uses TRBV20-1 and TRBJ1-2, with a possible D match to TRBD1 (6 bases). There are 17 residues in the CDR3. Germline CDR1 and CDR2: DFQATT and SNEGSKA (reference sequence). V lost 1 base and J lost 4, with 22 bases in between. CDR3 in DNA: TGCAGTGCTAGAGCACCCCCGGGGGCAGTCGAGGGCTATGGCTACACCTTC. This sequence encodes CSARAPPGAVEGYGYTF.

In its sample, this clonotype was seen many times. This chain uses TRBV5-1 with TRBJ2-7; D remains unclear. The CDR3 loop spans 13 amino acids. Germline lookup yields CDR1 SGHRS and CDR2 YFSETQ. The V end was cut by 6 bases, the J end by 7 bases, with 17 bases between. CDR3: CASKLTDGPEQYF. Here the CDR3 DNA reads TGCGCCAGCAAATTAACCGACGGACCTGAGCAGTACTTC.

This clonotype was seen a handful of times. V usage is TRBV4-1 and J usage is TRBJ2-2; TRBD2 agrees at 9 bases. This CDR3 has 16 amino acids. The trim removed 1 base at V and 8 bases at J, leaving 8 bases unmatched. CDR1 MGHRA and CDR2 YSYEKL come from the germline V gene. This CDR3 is CASSQVNSGRSGELFF. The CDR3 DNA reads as TGCGCCAGCAGCCAAGTGAATAGCGGGAGATCAGGGGAGCTGTTTTTT.

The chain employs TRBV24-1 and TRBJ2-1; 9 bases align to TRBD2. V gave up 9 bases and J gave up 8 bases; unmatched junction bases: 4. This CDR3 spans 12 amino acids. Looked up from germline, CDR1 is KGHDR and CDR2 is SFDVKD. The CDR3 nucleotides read TGTGCCACCGGGACTAGCAGGGATGAGCAGTTCTTC. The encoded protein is CATGTSRDEQFF.

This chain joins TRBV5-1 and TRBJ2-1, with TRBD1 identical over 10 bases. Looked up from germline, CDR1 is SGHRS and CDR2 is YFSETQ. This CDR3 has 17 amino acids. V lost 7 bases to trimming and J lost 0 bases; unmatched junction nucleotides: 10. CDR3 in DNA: TGCGCCAGCTCGGACAGGGGGTTAGTGAGCTCCTACAATGAGCAGTTCTTC. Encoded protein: CASSDRGLVSSYNEQFF.

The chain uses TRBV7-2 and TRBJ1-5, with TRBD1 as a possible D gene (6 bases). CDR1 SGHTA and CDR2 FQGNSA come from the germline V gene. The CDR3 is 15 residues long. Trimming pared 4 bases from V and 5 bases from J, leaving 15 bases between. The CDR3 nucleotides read TGTGCCAGCAGCTCGAAAGGACAGCGTCATCAGCCCCAGCATTTT. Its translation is CASSSKGQRHQPQHF. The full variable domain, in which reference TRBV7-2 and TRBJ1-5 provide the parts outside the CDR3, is GAGVSQSPSNKVTEKGKDVELRCDPISGHTALYWYRQSLGQGLEFLIYFQGNSAPDKSGLPSDRFSAERTGGSVSTLTIQRTQQEDSAVYLCASSSKGQRHQPQHFGDGTRLSIL.

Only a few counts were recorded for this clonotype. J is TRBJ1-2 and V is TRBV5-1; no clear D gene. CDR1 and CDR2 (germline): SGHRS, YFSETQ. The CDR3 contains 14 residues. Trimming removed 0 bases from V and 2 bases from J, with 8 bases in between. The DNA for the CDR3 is TGCGCCAGCAGCTTGGGAAGAAGAAACTATGGCTACACCTTC. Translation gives CASSLGRRNYGYTF.

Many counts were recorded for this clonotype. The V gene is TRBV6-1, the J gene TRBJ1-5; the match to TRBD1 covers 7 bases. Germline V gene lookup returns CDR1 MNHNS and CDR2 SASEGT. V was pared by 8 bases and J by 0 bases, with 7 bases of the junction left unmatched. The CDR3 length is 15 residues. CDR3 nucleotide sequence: TGTGCCAGCGAAGGGACAGCGGATAGCAATCAGCCCCAGCATTTT. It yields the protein CASEGTADSNQPQHF.

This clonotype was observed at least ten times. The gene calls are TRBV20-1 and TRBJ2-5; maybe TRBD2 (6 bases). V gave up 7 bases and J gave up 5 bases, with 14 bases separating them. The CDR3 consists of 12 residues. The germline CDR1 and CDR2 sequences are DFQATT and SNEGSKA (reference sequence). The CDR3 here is CSVRDSRETQYF. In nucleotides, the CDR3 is TGCAGTGTGAGGGACTCTCGGGAGACCCAGTACTTC.

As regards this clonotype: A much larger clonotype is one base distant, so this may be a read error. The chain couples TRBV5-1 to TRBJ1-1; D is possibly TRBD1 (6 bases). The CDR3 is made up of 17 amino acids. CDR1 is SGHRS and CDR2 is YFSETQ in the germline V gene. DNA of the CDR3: TGCGCCAGCAGCTTGTTCTCAACAGGGATCATGAACCCTGAAGCTTTCTTT. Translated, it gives CASSLFSTGIMNPEAFF.

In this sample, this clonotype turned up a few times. The CDR3 sequence: CASSEQVTQGNEQFF. The DNA for the CDR3 is TGTGCCAGCAGCGAACAGGTCACCCAAGGCAATGAGCAGTTCTTC. The J gene is TRBJ2-1, the V gene TRBV9; tentative D call: TRBD1 (5 bases). This CDR3 spans 15 amino acids. Deletions cut 3 bases from V and 6 bases from J, with 16 bases between. Germline CDR1 is SGDLS and CDR2 is YYNGEE.

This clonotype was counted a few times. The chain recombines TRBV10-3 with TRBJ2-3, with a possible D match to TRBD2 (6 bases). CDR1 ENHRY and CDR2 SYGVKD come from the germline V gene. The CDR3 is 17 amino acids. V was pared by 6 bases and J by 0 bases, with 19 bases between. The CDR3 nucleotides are TGTGCCATCAGGATAAGCGGGTTCGAGTCTAGCACAGATACGCAGTATTTT. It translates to CAIRISGFESSTDTQYF.

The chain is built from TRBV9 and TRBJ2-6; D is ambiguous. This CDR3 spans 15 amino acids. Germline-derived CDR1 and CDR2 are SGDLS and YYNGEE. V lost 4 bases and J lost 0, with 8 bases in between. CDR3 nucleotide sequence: TGTGCCAGCAGCCCTCACAGCTCTGGGGCCAACGTCCTGACTTTC. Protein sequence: CASSPHSSGANVLTF.

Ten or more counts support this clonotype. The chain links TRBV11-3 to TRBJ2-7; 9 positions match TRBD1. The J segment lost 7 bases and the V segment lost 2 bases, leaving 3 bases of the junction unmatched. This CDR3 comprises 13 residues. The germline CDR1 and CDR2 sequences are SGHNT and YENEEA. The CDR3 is CASSLTGGAEQYF. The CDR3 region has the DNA TGTGCCAGCAGCTTAACAGGGGGCGCGGAGCAGTACTTC.